The sequence of this T cell receptor beta chain was determined in a study of T cells after yellow fever vaccination. The CDR3 covers 13 residues. Trimming removed 5 bases from V and 7 bases from J, with 14 bases in between. The V gene's germline CDR1 is SGHTA and CDR2 FQGTGA. They built TCR cDNA with 5'RACE template switching, a step that put in a universal primer site and UMIs. From the 5' RACE reads, TCRdb called clonotypes with MiXCR, one entry per CDR3 protein. The sample carries roughly 520,000 distinct CDR3 sequences, 20% to 25% recorded once. Study observations and caveats: Abundant clonotypes (contaminants from the bulk population) could be present in FACS-sorted repertoires. Most primary-vaccination clones reappeared after the booster (about 97% CD4, 85% to 90% CD8).

About this clonotype itself: The antigen is unknown.

The chain links TRBV7-3 to TRBJ2-5; D possibly matches TRBD1 or TRBD2 (5 bases each). This clonotype was sampled from a man aged 18 to 30 who received the YFV17D yellow fever vaccine. Sequenced material: PBMCs, taken roughly 23 days after the first yellow fever vaccination. The CDR3 DNA sequence: TGTGCCAGCAGCCGAACCGCTGGGGGGACCCAGTACTTC. Protein sequence: CASSRTAGGTQYF.